This T cell receptor (beta chain) was captured by sequencing in a study of CD8 T cells in ankylosing spondylitis. Study-level results: Blood of patients with ankylosing spondylitis appeared to be characterized by a TCR beta motif of several highly homologous variants.

This CDR3 is 13 amino acids long. V was shortened by 3 bases and J by 1 base, with 6 bases between the two germline ends. CDR1 is KGHSH, CDR2 LQKENI, per germline. Each CDR3 protein gets one entry after TCRdb re-called the 5' RACE reads with MiXCR. This sample has more than 250,000 distinct CDR3 sequences, with around 7.6% found just once. The sample holds many counts of this clonotype. Its target is unknown. Specimen: blood, either unsorted or a sorted T cell fraction (not recorded which). This TCR derives from a male donor with ankylosing spondylitis. V gene TRBV18 combines with J gene TRBJ1-1; D uncertain. The CDR3 nucleotides are TGTGCCAGCTCACCTAGAGAGAACACTGAAGCTTTCTTT. Translated, it gives CASSPRENTEAFF.